One and the same sample provided the 3 T cell receptor beta chains below, sequenced in a study of blood T cell repertoires in COVID-19. TCRdb's table, derived via immunoSEQ multiplex PCR, lists solely in-frame clones and lacks some. This sample has 250,000 to 350,000 clones, with approximately 89% found just once. Sequencing was done on a sample of peripheral blood. These receptors all come from a woman between 50 and 59 years old who had recovered from COVID-19.

The chain has TRBV5-5 and TRBJ1-3; D not certain. The CDR3 covers 14 residues. Trimming stripped 2 bases from V and 0 bases from J, with 6 bases between. Germline V gene lookup returns CDR1 SGHKS and CDR2 YYEKEE (reference sequence). The CDR3 reads CASSLIISGNTIYF. Here the CDR3 DNA reads TGTGCCAGCAGCTTAATTATCTCTGGAAACACCATATATTTT.

This clone was counted once. The CDR3 sequence: CSAGLGTGQYF. CDR3 bases: TGCAGTGCTGGCCTAGGGACAGGGCAGTACTTC. The chain links TRBV20-1 to TRBJ2-7, with 8 bases matching TRBD1. J lost 9 bases, V lost 5 bases, and 6 bases had no gene match. The CDR3 totals 11 residues. Germline CDR1 DFQATT, CDR2 SNEGSKA (reference sequence).

The genes are TRBV12-5 and TRBJ2-1; 11 nucleotides align to TRBD1. The V segment lost 0 bases and the J segment 6 bases; nucleotides outside the gene matches: 7. The CDR3 loop spans 17 amino acids. CDR1 is LGHNT, CDR2 FRNRAP, per germline. CDR3 in amino acids: CASGLVLGGTGGNEQFF. Written as DNA, the CDR3 is TGTGCTAGTGGTTTGGTTTTGGGAGGGACAGGGGGCAATGAGCAGTTCTTC.